This passage covers 17 T cell receptor beta chains from one sample sequenced in a study of cytomegalovirus exposure and HLA in healthy donors. Only in-frame clones appear in the TCRdb table, and some are missing; sequencing was by immunoSEQ multiplex PCR. The data hold under 150,000 clones, with roughly 90% observed a single time. Sequences were obtained from PBMCs. These TCRs come from a man aged 18 to 30 in good health and CMV-seronegative.

This clone has only a few counts. The V gene is TRBV7-3, the J gene TRBJ1-2, with 9 bases lining up with TRBD1. CDR1 and CDR2 (germline): SGHTA, FQGTGA. There are 13 residues in the CDR3. The J segment lost 6 bases and the V segment lost 3 bases, leaving 2 bases of the junction unmatched. CDR3 sequence (DNA): TGTGCCAGCAGCTTCCGACAGGGGGATGGCTACACCTTC. Amino acids: CASSFRQGDGYTF.

The chain carries TRBV5-4 and TRBJ2-7; 9 nucleotides agree with TRBD1. This CDR3 has 15 residues. The V gene end was trimmed by 3 bases and the J gene end by 2 bases; junction bases not matched to a gene: 6. Germline-derived CDR1 and CDR2 are SGHNT and YYREEE (reference sequence). CDR3 amino acids: CASSSGTGTTYEQYF. For the CDR3, the DNA is TGTGCCAGCAGCTCCGGGACAGGGACCACCTACGAGCAGTACTTC.

The chain recombines TRBV5-1 with TRBJ1-2; D is unclear. This CDR3 spans 18 amino acids. V gave up 0 bases and J gave up 3 bases, with 21 bases separating them. CDR1 SGHRS and CDR2 YFSETQ come from the germline V gene. DNA of the CDR3: TGCGCCAGCAGCTTGGGAACCGTCAGAAGTTTCGTCGACTATGGCTACACCTTC. Its protein product is CASSLGTVRSFVDYGYTF.

V and J are TRBV5-1 and TRBJ1-1; weak D call: TRBD1 (5 bases). Trimming left V 0 bases short and J 5 bases short, with 11 bases between. This CDR3 contains 14 residues. The germline gives CDR1 SGHRS, CDR2 YFSETQ. CDR3 loop: CASSLGQGSTEAFF. The CDR3, as DNA: TGCGCCAGCAGCTTGGGGCAGGGTAGTACTGAAGCTTTCTTT.

A single count supports this clone. J is TRBJ1-5 and V is TRBV7-9, with 8 positions matching TRBD1. Germline values: CDR1 SEHNR, CDR2 FQNEAQ (reference sequence). This CDR3 contains 17 residues. Germline trimming cut 4 bases from V and 4 bases from J; bases unmatched to any gene: 12. CDR3 nucleotide sequence: TGTGCCAGCAGCTCGGGGACAGGACCTTTCCTTAATCAGCCCCAGCATTTT. Protein sequence: CASSSGTGPFLNQPQHF.

V gene TRBV11-3 combines with J gene TRBJ2-3, with D possibly TRBD1 on 5 matching bases. Germline CDR1 SGHNT, CDR2 YENEEA. Trimming took off 5 bases at V and 1 base at J, with 13 bases between the two ends. CDR3 length: 15 amino acids. The CDR3 here is CASSHGMTGTDTQYF. In DNA form, the CDR3 reads TGTGCCAGCAGCCACGGAATGACAGGCACAGATACGCAGTATTTT.

The gene calls are TRBV5-1 and TRBJ2-7, with D possibly TRBD1 on 5 matching bases. CDR1 is SGHRS and CDR2 is YFSETQ in the germline V gene. This CDR3 is built from 13 residues. With 8 bases removed from V and 2 bases from J, the gap between germline ends came to 14 bases. The CDR3 loop is CARGQGTPYEQYF. DNA of the CDR3: TGCGCCAGGGGGCAGGGCACCCCCTACGAGCAGTACTTC. The whole variable domain, filled in from reference TRBV5-1 and TRBJ2-7, reads KAGVTQTPRYLIKTRGQQVTLSCSPISGHRSVSWYQQTPGQGLQFLFEYFSETQRNKGNFPGRFSGRQFSNSRSEMNVSTLELGDSALYLCARGQGTPYEQYFGPGTRLTVT.

The chain is built from TRBV7-8 and TRBJ1-1; 8 bases are shared with TRBD1. CDR3 size: 15 residues. Germline V gene data show CDR1 as SGHVS and CDR2 as FQNEAQ. V was clipped by 5 bases and J by 5 bases; unmatched bases: 10. CDR3 nucleotide sequence: TGTGCCAGCAGCGGTGGGACAGGAGGTTTTACTGAAGCTTTCTTT. Its translation is CASSGGTGGFTEAFF.

The rearrangement uses TRBV6-6 and TRBJ2-7, with TRBD1 identical over 9 bases. The CDR3 covers 14 residues. The V gene end was trimmed by 6 bases and the J gene end by 5 bases; junction bases not matched to a gene: 8. The germline V gene encodes CDR1 MNHNY and CDR2 SVGAGI (reference sequence). CDR3 DNA sequence: TGTGCCAGCAGCCACGGGACAGGGTACCACGAGCAGTACGTC. It specifies CASSHGTGYHEQYV.

This chain connects TRBV15 to TRBJ2-7; possible D gene TRBD2, 5 bases. Germline V lookup: CDR1 LNHNV, CDR2 YYDKDF (reference sequence). The CDR3 extends over 14 amino acids. Trimming pared 0 bases from V and 5 bases from J, leaving 11 bases between. CDR3 coding DNA: TGTGCCACCAGCAGAGATCGGGTCGGGGACGAGCAGTACTTC. The encoded protein is CATSRDRVGDEQYF.

This chain connects TRBV29-1 to TRBJ2-1; 9 bases fit TRBD2. The CDR3 spans 14 residues. From germline, CDR1 is SQVTM and CDR2 ANQGSEA. J lost 1 base, V lost 6 bases, and 4 bases had no gene match. The DNA for the CDR3 is TGCAGCGTGGAGACTAGCGGATCCTACAATGAGCAGTTCTTC. It specifies CSVETSGSYNEQFF.

This chain uses TRBV9 with TRBJ2-7, with TRBD1 matching 7 bases. V lost 4 bases to trimming and J lost 5 bases; unmatched junction nucleotides: 15. Germline V lookup: CDR1 SGDLS, CDR2 YYNGEE. This CDR3 region has 16 residues. The CDR3 DNA reads as TGTGCCAGCAGCCCTGACAGGGTGTCAAGAGTGGACGAGCAGTACTTC. Its translation: CASSPDRVSRVDEQYF.

The chain joins TRBV5-4 to TRBJ2-3, with D uncertain. This CDR3 contains 12 residues. From germline, CDR1 is SGHNT and CDR2 YYREEE (reference sequence). V lost 0 bases to trimming and J lost 5 bases, with 4 bases between them. Here the CDR3 DNA reads TGTGCCAGCAGCTTGGACGGAGATACGCAGTATTTT. It encodes CASSLDGDTQYF. The variable domain in full, with the rest retrieved from reference TRBV5-4 and TRBJ2-3, is ETGVTQSPTHLIKTRGQQVTLRCSSQSGHNTVSWYQQALGQGPQFIFQYYREEENGRGNFPPRFSGLQFPNYSSELNVNALELDDSALYLCASSLDGDTQYFGPGTRLTVL.

The chain links TRBV11-2 to TRBJ2-1; D may be TRBD1 (6 bases). The CDR3 consists of 16 residues. V was trimmed by 4 bases and J by 5 bases, leaving 18 bases between them. Germline lookup yields CDR1 SGHAT and CDR2 FQNNGV. CDR3 coding DNA: TGTGCCAGCAGCTCCAGAGTGGGGGCCTACGACAATGAGCAGTTCTTC. Encoded protein: CASSSRVGAYDNEQFF.

J is TRBJ1-6 and V is TRBV6-6; tentatively, D is TRBD1 (5 bases). V lost 2 bases and J 8 bases, leaving 16 bases between the germline ends. Germline CDR1 MNHNY, CDR2 SVGAGI (reference sequence). The CDR3 length is 16 residues. CDR3 protein: CASSYPSRGFDSPLHF. The DNA for the CDR3 is TGTGCCAGCAGTTACCCCAGTAGGGGATTTGATTCACCCCTCCACTTT.

The rearrangement links TRBV5-1 to TRBJ2-2; possibly TRBD1 for D (6 bases). Trimming removed 4 bases from V and 2 bases from J, with 9 bases in between. The CDR3 is 14 amino acids. The germline V gene has CDR1 SGHRS and CDR2 YFSETQ. CDR3 in DNA: TGCGCCAGCAGCCCAGGGGACAACACCGGGGAGCTGTTTTTT. Residues: CASSPGDNTGELFF.

V usage is TRBV28 and J usage is TRBJ2-7, with 8 bases identical to TRBD1. Germline lookup yields CDR1 MDHEN and CDR2 SYDVKM. V dropped 3 bases and J dropped 0; count of bases not matched to a gene: 4. CDR3 size: 15 residues. The CDR3 sequence: CASSLSQGASYEQYF. The CDR3 nucleotides are TGTGCCAGCAGTTTGTCGCAGGGGGCCTCCTACGAGCAGTACTTC.